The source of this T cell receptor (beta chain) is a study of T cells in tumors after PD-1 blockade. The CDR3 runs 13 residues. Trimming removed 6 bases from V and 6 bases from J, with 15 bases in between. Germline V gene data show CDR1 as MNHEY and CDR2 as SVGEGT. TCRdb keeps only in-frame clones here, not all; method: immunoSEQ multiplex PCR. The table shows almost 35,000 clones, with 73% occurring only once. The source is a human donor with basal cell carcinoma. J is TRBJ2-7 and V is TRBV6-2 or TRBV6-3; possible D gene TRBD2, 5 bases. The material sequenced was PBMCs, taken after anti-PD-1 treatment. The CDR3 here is CASSLVSAGEQYF. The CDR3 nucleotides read TGTGCCAGCAGCCTTGTGAGTGCGGGCGAGCAGTACTTC.